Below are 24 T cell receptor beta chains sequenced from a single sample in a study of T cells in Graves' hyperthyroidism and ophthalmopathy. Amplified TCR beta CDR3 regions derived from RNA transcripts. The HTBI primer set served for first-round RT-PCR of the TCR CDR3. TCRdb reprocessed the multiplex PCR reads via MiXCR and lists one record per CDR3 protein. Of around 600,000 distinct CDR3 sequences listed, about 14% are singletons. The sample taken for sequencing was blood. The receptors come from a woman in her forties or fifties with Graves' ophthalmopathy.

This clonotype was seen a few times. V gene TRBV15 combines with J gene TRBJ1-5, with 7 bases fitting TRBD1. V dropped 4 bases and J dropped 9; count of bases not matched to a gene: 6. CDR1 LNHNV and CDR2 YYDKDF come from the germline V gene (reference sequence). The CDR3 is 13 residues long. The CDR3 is CATSKTQGLPQHF. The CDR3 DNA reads TGTGCCACCAGCAAAACACAGGGGTTGCCCCAGCATTTT.

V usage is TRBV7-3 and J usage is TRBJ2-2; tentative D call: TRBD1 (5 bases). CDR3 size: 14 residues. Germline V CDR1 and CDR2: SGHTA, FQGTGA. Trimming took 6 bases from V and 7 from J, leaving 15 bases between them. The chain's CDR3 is CASRTTASGGELFF. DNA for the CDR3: TGTGCCAGCAGAACGACAGCCTCGGGCGGGGAGCTGTTTTTT.

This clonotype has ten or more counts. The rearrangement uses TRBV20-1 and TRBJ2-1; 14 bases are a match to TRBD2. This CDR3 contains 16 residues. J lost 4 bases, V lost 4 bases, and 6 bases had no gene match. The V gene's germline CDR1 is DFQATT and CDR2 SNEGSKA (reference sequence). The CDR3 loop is CSATGTSGSHYNEQFF. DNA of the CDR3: TGCAGTGCTACAGGGACTAGCGGGAGCCATTACAATGAGCAGTTCTTC.

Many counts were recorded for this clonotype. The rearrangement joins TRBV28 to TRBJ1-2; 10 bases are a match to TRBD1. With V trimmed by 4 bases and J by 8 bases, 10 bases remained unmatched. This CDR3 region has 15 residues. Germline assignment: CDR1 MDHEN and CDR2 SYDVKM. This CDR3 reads CASSSGQGETTGYTF. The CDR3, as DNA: TGTGCCAGCAGTTCAGGACAGGGGGAAACTACGGGCTACACCTTC.

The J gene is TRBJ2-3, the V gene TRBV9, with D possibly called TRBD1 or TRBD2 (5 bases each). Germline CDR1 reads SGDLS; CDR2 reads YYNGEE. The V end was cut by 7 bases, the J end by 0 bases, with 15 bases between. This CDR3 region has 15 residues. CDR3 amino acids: CASAPGTTSTDTQYF. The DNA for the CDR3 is TGTGCCAGCGCTCCCGGGACGACTAGCACAGATACGCAGTATTTT.

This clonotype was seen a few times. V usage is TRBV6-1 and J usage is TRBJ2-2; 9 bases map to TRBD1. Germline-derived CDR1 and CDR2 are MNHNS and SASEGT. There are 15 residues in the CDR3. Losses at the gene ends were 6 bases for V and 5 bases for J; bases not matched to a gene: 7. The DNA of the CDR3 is TGTGCCAGCAGACAGGGGGCGGTTGTAACCGGGGAGCTGTTTTTT. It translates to CASRQGAVVTGELFF.

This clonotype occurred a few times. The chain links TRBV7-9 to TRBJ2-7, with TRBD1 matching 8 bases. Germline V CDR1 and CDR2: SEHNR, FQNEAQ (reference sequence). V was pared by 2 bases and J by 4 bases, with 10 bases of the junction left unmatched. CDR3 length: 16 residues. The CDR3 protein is CASSLKTGARVYEQYF. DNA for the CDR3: TGTGCCAGCAGCTTAAAGACAGGGGCCAGGGTATACGAGCAGTACTTC.

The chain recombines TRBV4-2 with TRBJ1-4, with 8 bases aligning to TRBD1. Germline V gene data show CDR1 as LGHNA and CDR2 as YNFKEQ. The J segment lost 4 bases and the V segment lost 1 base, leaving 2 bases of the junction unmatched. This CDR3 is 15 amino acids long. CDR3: CASSQGQGNNEKLFF. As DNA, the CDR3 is TGTGCCAGCAGCCAAGGACAGGGGAATAATGAAAAACTGTTTTTT.

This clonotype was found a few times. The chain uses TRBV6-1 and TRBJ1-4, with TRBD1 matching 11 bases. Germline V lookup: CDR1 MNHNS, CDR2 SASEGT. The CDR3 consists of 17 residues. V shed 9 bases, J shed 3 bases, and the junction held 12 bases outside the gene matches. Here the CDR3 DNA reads TGTGCCAGTACACCAGCCGGGACAGGGGGAGCTAATGAAAAACTGTTTTTT. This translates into CASTPAGTGGANEKLFF.

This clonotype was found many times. Written as DNA, the CDR3 is TGTGCCAGCAGCCCAAACCGGAACAATCAGCCCCAGCATTTT. Translated, it gives CASSPNRNNQPQHF. The chain joins TRBV12-3 or TRBV12-4 to TRBJ1-5; D is unresolved. The CDR3 contains 14 residues. The V end lost 6 bases, the J end lost 3 bases, and 12 bases lay between the germline ends.

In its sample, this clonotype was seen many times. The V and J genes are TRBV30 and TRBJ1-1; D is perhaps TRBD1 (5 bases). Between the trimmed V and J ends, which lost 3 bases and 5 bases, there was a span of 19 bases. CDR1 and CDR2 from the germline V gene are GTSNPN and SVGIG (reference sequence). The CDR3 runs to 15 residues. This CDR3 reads CAWSHRGAPGTEAFF. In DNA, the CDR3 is TGTGCCTGGAGCCACCGGGGCGCCCCGGGAACTGAAGCTTTCTTT.

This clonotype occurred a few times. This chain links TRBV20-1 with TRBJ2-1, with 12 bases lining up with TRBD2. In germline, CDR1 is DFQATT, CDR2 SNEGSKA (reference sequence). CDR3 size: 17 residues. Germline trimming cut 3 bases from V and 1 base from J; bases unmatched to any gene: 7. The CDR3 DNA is TGCAGTGCTAGCTCCTCTACTAGCGGGAGGTCCTACAATGAGCAGTTCTTC. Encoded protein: CSASSSTSGRSYNEQFF.

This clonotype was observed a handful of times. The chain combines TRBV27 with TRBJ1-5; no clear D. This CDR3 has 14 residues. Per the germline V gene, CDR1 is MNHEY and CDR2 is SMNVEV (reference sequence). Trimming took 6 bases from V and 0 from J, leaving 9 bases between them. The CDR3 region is CASSLSYSNQPQHF. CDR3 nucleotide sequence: TGTGCCAGCAGCTTAAGTTATAGCAATCAGCCCCAGCATTTT.

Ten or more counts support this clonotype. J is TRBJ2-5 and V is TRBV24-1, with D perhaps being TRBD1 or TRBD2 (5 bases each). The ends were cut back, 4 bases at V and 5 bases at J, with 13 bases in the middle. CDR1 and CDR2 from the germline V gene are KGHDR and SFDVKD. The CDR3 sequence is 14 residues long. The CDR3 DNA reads TGTGCCACCAGTGAACAGACAGCGGCGGAGACCCAGTACTTC. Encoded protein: CATSEQTAAETQYF.

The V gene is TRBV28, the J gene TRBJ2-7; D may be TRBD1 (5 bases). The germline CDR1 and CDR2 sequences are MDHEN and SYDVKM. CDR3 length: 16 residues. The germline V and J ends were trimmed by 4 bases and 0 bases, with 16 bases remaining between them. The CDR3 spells CASSSLPLRGSYEQYF. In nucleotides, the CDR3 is TGTGCCAGCAGTTCTCTTCCCCTTAGGGGCTCCTACGAGCAGTACTTC.

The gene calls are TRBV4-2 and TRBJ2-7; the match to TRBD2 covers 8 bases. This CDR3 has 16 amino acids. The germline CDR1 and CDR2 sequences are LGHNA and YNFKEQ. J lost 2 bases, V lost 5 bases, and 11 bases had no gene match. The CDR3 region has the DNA TGTGCCAGCAGCAACGGGGGGGGACAAAAGCCCTACGAGCAGTACTTC. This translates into CASSNGGGQKPYEQYF.

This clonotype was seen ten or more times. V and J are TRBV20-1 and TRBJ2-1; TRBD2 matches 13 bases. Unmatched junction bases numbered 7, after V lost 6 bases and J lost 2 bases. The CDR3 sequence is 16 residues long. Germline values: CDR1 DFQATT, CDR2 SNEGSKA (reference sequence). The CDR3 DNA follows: TGCAGTGCGAGCCAGACTAGCGGGAGGACCTACAATGAGCAGTTCTTC. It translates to CSASQTSGRTYNEQFF.

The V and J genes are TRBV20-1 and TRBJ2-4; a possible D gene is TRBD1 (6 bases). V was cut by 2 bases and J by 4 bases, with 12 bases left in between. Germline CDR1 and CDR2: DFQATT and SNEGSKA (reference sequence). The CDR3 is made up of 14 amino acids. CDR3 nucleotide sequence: TGCAGTGCTAGACGACAGGTTGATAAAAACATTCAGTACTTC. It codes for CSARRQVDKNIQYF.

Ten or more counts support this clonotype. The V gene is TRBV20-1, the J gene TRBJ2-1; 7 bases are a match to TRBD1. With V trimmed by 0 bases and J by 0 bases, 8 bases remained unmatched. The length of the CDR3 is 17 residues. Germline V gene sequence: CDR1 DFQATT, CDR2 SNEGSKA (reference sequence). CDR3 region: CSARDHPQGDSYNEQFF. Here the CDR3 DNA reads TGCAGTGCTAGAGATCACCCGCAGGGGGACTCCTACAATGAGCAGTTCTTC.

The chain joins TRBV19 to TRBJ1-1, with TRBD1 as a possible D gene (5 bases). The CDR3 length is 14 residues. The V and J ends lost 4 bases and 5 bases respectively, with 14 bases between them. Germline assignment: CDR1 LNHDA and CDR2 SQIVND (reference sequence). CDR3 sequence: CASSTFQGETEAFF. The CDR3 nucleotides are TGTGCCAGTAGTACCTTTCAGGGAGAAACTGAAGCTTTCTTT.

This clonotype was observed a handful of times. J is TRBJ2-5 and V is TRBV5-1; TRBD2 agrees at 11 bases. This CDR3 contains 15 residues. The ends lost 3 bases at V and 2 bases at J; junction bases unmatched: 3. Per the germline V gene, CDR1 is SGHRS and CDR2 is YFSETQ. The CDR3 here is CASSSLAGAQETQYF. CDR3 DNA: TGCGCCAGCAGCTCACTAGCGGGAGCGCAAGAGACCCAGTACTTC.

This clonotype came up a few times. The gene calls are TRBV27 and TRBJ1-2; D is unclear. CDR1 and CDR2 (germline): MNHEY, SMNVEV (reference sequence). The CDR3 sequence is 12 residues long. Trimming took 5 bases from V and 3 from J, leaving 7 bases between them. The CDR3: CASSTEDYGYTF. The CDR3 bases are TGTGCCAGCAGTACAGAAGACTATGGCTACACCTTC.

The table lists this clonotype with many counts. CDR3 DNA sequence: TGTGCCAGCAGTCCCCATCCGGGACAGGGGAACTATGGCTACACCTTC. It yields the protein CASSPHPGQGNYGYTF. The chain combines TRBV12-3 or TRBV12-4 with TRBJ1-2; 10 nucleotides match TRBD1. There are 16 residues in the CDR3. With V trimmed by 5 bases and J by 2 bases, 8 bases remained unmatched.

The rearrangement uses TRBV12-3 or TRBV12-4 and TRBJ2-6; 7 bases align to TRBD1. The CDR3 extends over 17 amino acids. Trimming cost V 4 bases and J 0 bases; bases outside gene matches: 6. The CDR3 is CASSSRTGRSGANVLTF. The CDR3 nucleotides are TGTGCCAGCAGTTCGAGGACAGGACGCTCTGGGGCCAACGTCCTGACTTTC.